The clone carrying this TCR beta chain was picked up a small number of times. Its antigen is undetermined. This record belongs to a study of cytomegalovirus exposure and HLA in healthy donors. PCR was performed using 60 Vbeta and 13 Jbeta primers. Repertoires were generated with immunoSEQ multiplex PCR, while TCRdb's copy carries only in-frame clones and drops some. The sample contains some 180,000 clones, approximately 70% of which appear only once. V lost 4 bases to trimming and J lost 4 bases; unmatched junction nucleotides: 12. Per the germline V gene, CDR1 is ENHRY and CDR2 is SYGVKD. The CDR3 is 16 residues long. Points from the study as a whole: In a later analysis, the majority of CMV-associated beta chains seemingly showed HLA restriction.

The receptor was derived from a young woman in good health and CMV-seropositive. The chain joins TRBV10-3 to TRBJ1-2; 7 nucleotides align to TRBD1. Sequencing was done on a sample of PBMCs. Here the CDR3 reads CAISVDARGPGYGYTF. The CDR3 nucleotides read TGTGCCATCAGTGTGGATGCTAGGGGGCCGGGCTATGGCTACACCTTC.